This T cell receptor beta chain was found in a study of cytomegalovirus exposure and HLA in healthy donors. Study at large: T cells numbering about 179 million yielded more than 100 million unique TCR beta sequences in an earlier analysis.

PCR amplification relied on 60 Vbeta primers (plus 13 Jbeta primers). Produced via immunoSEQ multiplex PCR; TCRdb's table is partial and in-frame only. The data hold over 130,000 clones, with around 65% observed a single time. Study-wide results and caveats: Analysis performed later found roughly 17,000 TCR beta sequences associated with HLA alleles at 0.05 false discovery rate. A later analysis reportedly found fewer N-insertions in an Asian-associated ancestry cluster than the approximately 730-donor mean.

Concerning this clone itself: Antigen specificity is unknown.

The clonotype comes from a woman between 55 and 75 years old in good health and CMV-seronegative. The sequenced material came from PBMCs.

The CDR3: CASSSLAGGYEQYF. The CDR3 DNA reads TGTGCCAGTAGTTCACTAGCGGGGGGATACGAGCAGTACTTC. The chain joins TRBV19 to TRBJ2-7; 12 positions agree with TRBD2. Per germline, CDR1 LNHDA and CDR2 SQIVND (reference sequence). The length of the CDR3 is 14 residues. The J segment lost 4 bases and the V segment lost 5 bases, leaving 3 bases of the junction unmatched.